One sample yielded the 30 T cell receptor beta chains listed below, sequenced in a study of T-cell memory formation after mild COVID-19. One entry per CDR3 protein results from TCRdb running MiXCR on the 5' RACE reads. The data contain a few hundred thousand distinct CDR3 sequences, approximately 15% of them singletons. The material sequenced was PBMCs or a T cell subset sorted from them (not recorded which). These receptors came from a man between 18 and 29 years old who had mild COVID-19 (a few samples of this study predate the infection). Cell type and time point are not known.

In its sample, this clonotype was seen a few times. The V and J genes are TRBV5-8 and TRBJ1-3; no reliable D call. CDR1 is SGHTS, CDR2 YDEGEE, per germline. The CDR3 has 15 amino acids. Trimming pared 0 bases from V and 3 bases from J, leaving 10 bases between. CDR3 in amino acids: CASSLGPGGGNTIYF. In nucleotides, the CDR3 is TGTGCCAGCAGCTTGGGGCCCGGCGGTGGAAACACCATATATTTT.

This clonotype was found a few times. This chain joins TRBV6-5 and TRBJ1-5; D is perhaps TRBD1 (5 bases). Trimming removed 5 bases at V and 0 bases at J, with 14 bases between. Per germline, CDR1 MNHEY and CDR2 SVGAGI. CDR3 length: 16 residues. The CDR3 DNA reads TGTGCCAGCAGTCACGGGGGGGAGATTAGCAATCAGCCCCAGCATTTT. Its translation is CASSHGGEISNQPQHF.

At least ten counts were recorded for this clonotype. The chain is built from TRBV4-3 and TRBJ1-6; maybe TRBD1 (5 bases). This CDR3 region has 15 residues. Per the germline V gene, CDR1 is LGHNA and CDR2 is YSLEER. Trimming stripped 1 base from V and 4 bases from J, with 8 bases between. The CDR3 DNA reads TGCGCCAGCAGCCAAGGGGGGGGTTATAATTCACCCCTCCACTTT. Encoded protein: CASSQGGGYNSPLHF.

The V call is TRBV27, the J call TRBJ2-5; D is unclear. V was trimmed by 4 bases and J by 5 bases, leaving 14 bases between them. This CDR3 is built from 14 residues. Germline values: CDR1 MNHEY, CDR2 SMNVEV (reference sequence). CDR3 sequence: CASSSVGRYETQYF. In DNA, the CDR3 is TGTGCCAGCAGTTCGGTAGGCCGGTACGAGACCCAGTACTTC.

The sample holds a few counts of this clonotype. The chain joins TRBV5-4 to TRBJ1-1, with D uncertain. The CDR3 length is 14 residues. The germline V gene encodes CDR1 SGHNT and CDR2 YYREEE (reference sequence). The V and J ends lost 4 bases and 3 bases respectively, with 13 bases between them. CDR3 residues: CASSPARRDTEAFF. The CDR3 nucleotides read TGTGCCAGCAGCCCCGCCCGGAGGGACACTGAAGCTTTCTTT.

This clonotype was counted between two and nine times. The V and J genes are TRBV7-9 and TRBJ1-5; tentative D call: TRBD1 (5 bases). The CDR3 length is 17 residues. The germline V and J ends were trimmed by 2 bases and 2 bases, with 16 bases remaining between them. Germline loops: CDR1 SEHNR, CDR2 FQNEAQ (reference sequence). This chain's CDR3 is CASSLYNYGGGNQPQHF. The CDR3 DNA is TGTGCCAGCAGCTTATACAATTATGGGGGGGGCAATCAGCCCCAGCATTTT.

This clonotype was seen a few times. The chain uses TRBV24-1 and TRBJ2-2; D may be TRBD1 (6 bases). The CDR3 is 13 amino acids. CDR1 is KGHDR, CDR2 SFDVKD, per germline. V lost 11 bases to trimming and J lost 3 bases, with 12 bases between them. CDR3 amino acids: CAIQKGDTGELFF. CDR3 sequence (DNA): TGTGCCATCCAAAAGGGGGACACCGGGGAGCTGTTTTTT.

This clonotype was seen repeatedly, ten times or more. The chain couples TRBV5-1 to TRBJ1-6; D unresolved. Germline lookup yields CDR1 SGHRS and CDR2 YFSETQ. This CDR3 region has 15 residues. Between the trimmed V and J ends, which lost 4 bases and 9 bases, there was a span of 17 bases. CDR3 amino acids: CASSPLEGRGSPLHF. The DNA of the CDR3 is TGCGCCAGCAGCCCCCTTGAGGGCCGGGGTTCACCCCTCCACTTT. Full variable domain (rest looked up from reference TRBV5-1 and TRBJ1-6): KAGVTQTPRYLIKTRGQQVTLSCSPISGHRSVSWYQQTPGQGLQFLFEYFSETQRNKGNFPGRFSGRQFSNSRSEMNVSTLELGDSALYLCASSPLEGRGSPLHFGNGTRLTVT.

This chain links TRBV18 with TRBJ2-7; D not certain. CDR3 length equals 12 residues. CDR1 and CDR2 (germline): KGHSH, LQKENI. Trimming took off 1 base at V and 7 bases at J, with 8 bases between the two ends. This chain's CDR3 is CASSPRIGEQYV. For the CDR3, the DNA is TGTGCCAGCTCACCACGAATAGGGGAGCAGTACGTC.

This clonotype was detected a few times. V is TRBV6-2 or TRBV6-3 and J is TRBJ2-1; the match to TRBD2 covers 12 bases. V gave up 9 bases and J gave up 9 bases; unmatched junction bases: 9. The CDR3 spans 14 residues. CDR1 is MNHEY and CDR2 is SVGEGT in the germline V gene. The CDR3 DNA reads as TGTGCCAGTTGTCTAGCGGGGGGGCCGGCTGAGCAGTTCTTC. Residues: CASCLAGGPAEQFF.

The V and J genes are TRBV10-3 and TRBJ2-2; tentative D call: TRBD1 (6 bases). The germline V and J ends were trimmed by 6 bases and 5 bases, with 10 bases remaining between them. Germline V lookup: CDR1 ENHRY, CDR2 SYGVKD. The CDR3 runs to 13 residues. CDR3 amino acids: CAISRTATGELFF. CDR3 nucleotide sequence: TGTGCCATCAGCCGGACAGCGACCGGGGAGCTGTTTTTT.

This clonotype was recorded a few times. CDR3 bases: TGCGCCAGCAGCCAAGGTCGGGGGCACGGCGTGGTGCTGTTTTTT. It yields the protein CASSQGRGHGVVLFF. J is TRBJ2-2 and V is TRBV4-3; D is tentatively TRBD1 or TRBD2 (6 bases each). This CDR3 has 15 amino acids. Trimming left V 1 base short and J 13 bases short, with 19 bases between. Germline V gives CDR1 LGHNA, CDR2 YSLEER.

This clonotype was counted between two and nine times. The rearrangement uses TRBV4-2 and TRBJ1-2; D may be TRBD1 (5 bases). Trimming removed 1 base from V and 1 base from J, with 16 bases in between. The CDR3 totals 17 residues. Per the germline V gene, CDR1 is LGHNA and CDR2 is YNFKEQ. DNA for the CDR3: TGTGCCAGCAGCCAAGTCTTTCAGGGTAGACGTAACTATGGCTACACCTTC. Translated, it gives CASSQVFQGRRNYGYTF.

There are many counts of this clonotype. J is TRBJ1-5 and V is TRBV29-1; the match to TRBD1 covers 7 bases. The germline CDR1 and CDR2 sequences are SQVTM and ANQGSEA. J gave up 4 bases and V 6 bases, and 6 bases lay outside the gene matches. The CDR3 contains 13 residues. The CDR3 spells CSVAGTANQPQHF. The DNA of the CDR3 is TGCAGCGTCGCTGGGACAGCTAATCAGCCCCAGCATTTT.

This clonotype was picked up a small number of times. The rearrangement uses TRBV20-1 and TRBJ2-3; D is perhaps TRBD1 (7 bases). CDR1 is DFQATT and CDR2 is SNEGSKA in the germline V gene (reference sequence). The CDR3 loop spans 13 amino acids. Trimming took off 6 bases at V and 2 bases at J, with 12 bases between the two ends. The CDR3 loop reads CSAAGQSTDTQYF. In DNA form, the CDR3 reads TGCAGTGCCGCGGGACAGTCCACAGATACGCAGTATTTT.

This clonotype was seen only a few times. CDR3 in DNA: TGCGCCAGCAGCCATCGGACAGGGGAGGGCTATGGCTACACCTTC. This translates into CASSHRTGEGYGYTF. The rearrangement links TRBV4-1 to TRBJ1-2; 9 nucleotides align to TRBD1. The V gene's germline CDR1 is MGHRA and CDR2 YSYEKL. The CDR3 runs 15 residues. Trimming at V came to 3 bases and at J to 4 bases, leaving 6 bases not matched to a gene.

The chain uses TRBV3-1 and TRBJ2-7, with 12 nucleotides matching TRBD1. V was pared by 4 bases and J by 7 bases, with 5 bases of the junction left unmatched. CDR1 is LGHDT, CDR2 YNNKEL, per germline (reference sequence). This CDR3 spans 14 amino acids. CDR3: CASSRDRGRREQYF. For the CDR3, the DNA is TGTGCCAGCAGCCGGGACAGGGGGCGCCGAGAGCAGTACTTC.

J is TRBJ2-5 and V is TRBV9; D tentatively fits TRBD1 or TRBD2 (5 bases each). The CDR3 is made up of 13 amino acids. V was cut by 3 bases and J by 1 base, with 7 bases left in between. Germline CDR1 is SGDLS and CDR2 is YYNGEE. CDR3 DNA: TGTGCCAGCAGCGCGGGACCCCAAGAGACCCAGTACTTC. Translation gives CASSAGPQETQYF.

This clonotype was counted a few times. The chain recombines TRBV15 with TRBJ2-5; D gene uncertain. CDR3 length equals 15 residues. Germline-derived CDR1 and CDR2 are LNHNV and YYDKDF (reference sequence). V was cut by 0 bases and J by 5 bases, with 13 bases left in between. CDR3 region: CATSRDRTNGETQYF. The CDR3 coding sequence is TGTGCCACCAGCAGAGATCGGACCAATGGGGAGACCCAGTACTTC.

This chain uses TRBV27 with TRBJ2-2; 7 bases line up with TRBD1. Per germline, CDR1 MNHEY and CDR2 SMNVEV (reference sequence). Losses at the gene ends were 3 bases for V and 1 base for J; bases not matched to a gene: 14. The CDR3 length is 19 residues. The CDR3, as DNA: TGTGCCAGCAGTTTTCAACCCTACTTCCGACAGGGGAACACCGGGGAGCTGTTTTTT. It codes for CASSFQPYFRQGNTGELFF.

J is TRBJ1-2 and V is TRBV4-1; tentative D call: TRBD1 (5 bases). V dropped 3 bases and J dropped 4 bases, with 18 bases sitting between them. Germline values: CDR1 MGHRA, CDR2 YSYEKL. This CDR3 is 16 amino acids long. CDR3 nucleotide sequence: TGCGCCAGCAGCCAGGGCCGGGGGACGGCGGTCTATGGCTACACCTTC. Translated: CASSQGRGTAVYGYTF.

This clonotype was detected a few times. This chain links TRBV2 with TRBJ2-7; D not resolved. V dropped 7 bases and J dropped 3 bases, with 13 bases sitting between them. The CDR3 loop spans 13 amino acids. CDR1 SNHLY and CDR2 FYNNEI come from the germline V gene. CDR3 sequence reads: CASTRSDGYEQYF. CDR3 DNA sequence: TGTGCCAGCACCAGATCGGACGGCTACGAGCAGTACTTC.

The chain recombines TRBV4-3 with TRBJ1-3; no definite D call. The V gene's germline CDR1 is LGHNA and CDR2 YSLEER. Trimming took off 4 bases at V and 0 bases at J, with 7 bases between the two ends. This CDR3 has 14 residues. CDR3 sequence (DNA): TGCGCCAGCAGCCTCGTGGGCTCTGGAAACACCATATATTTT. Its protein product is CASSLVGSGNTIYF.

The V and J genes are TRBV10-3 and TRBJ2-1, with D possibly TRBD2 on 6 matching bases. The V and J ends lost 4 bases and 10 bases respectively, with 20 bases between them. The CDR3 has 15 amino acids. CDR1 and CDR2 from the germline V gene are ENHRY and SYGVKD. The DNA of the CDR3 is TGTGCCATCAGTGTTGGTTCGGCTAGCGTCGGCGAGCAGTTCTTC. Translation gives CAISVGSASVGEQFF.

This clonotype was found a few times. This rearrangement joins TRBV7-2 to TRBJ2-6; D is undetermined. Germline V CDR1 and CDR2: SGHTA, FQGNSA. The CDR3 spans 15 residues. The V gene lost 0 bases and the J gene lost 3 bases, with 6 bases spanning the gap. The CDR3 nucleotides are TGTGCCAGCAGCTTAGCGGGGTTTGGGGCCAACGTCCTGACTTTC. Residues: CASSLAGFGANVLTF.

This clonotype was counted only a few times. V usage is TRBV6-5 and J usage is TRBJ1-2, with D perhaps matching TRBD1 (6 bases). Germline values: CDR1 MNHEY, CDR2 SVGAGI. The CDR3 has 17 amino acids. V lost 0 bases to trimming and J lost 5 bases, with 19 bases between them. CDR3 nucleotides: TGTGCCAGCAGTTACTCGGCGGGGGCGCCCCGTCGTTATGGCTACACCTTC. It translates to CASSYSAGAPRRYGYTF.

This clonotype occurred a few times. The chain employs TRBV21-1 and TRBJ2-7; the table names TRBD1, a call not compared with the DNA. TRBV21-1 is shown as a pseudogene. The CDR3 consists of 11 residues. The CDR3 region is CASTPGREQYF. The CDR3 DNA is TGTGCCAGCACCCCGGGCCGCGAGCAGTACTTC.

This clonotype was found a few times. The J gene is TRBJ1-6, the V gene TRBV10-3; 9 bases map to TRBD1. CDR3 length equals 14 residues. The germline CDR1 and CDR2 sequences are ENHRY and SYGVKD. J lost 7 bases, V lost 6 bases, and 4 bases had no gene match. The CDR3 sequence is CAIRRQGVNSPLHF. Here the CDR3 DNA reads TGTGCCATCAGGAGACAGGGGGTCAATTCACCCCTCCACTTT.

This clonotype has ten or more counts. This chain joins TRBV4-3 and TRBJ2-6; D is unresolved. The CDR3 spans 16 residues. Germline CDR1 reads LGHNA; CDR2 reads YSLEER. V was clipped by 0 bases and J by 4 bases, with 10 bases between them. The CDR3, as DNA: TGCGCCAGCAGCCAAGATGCCGGTACCGGGGCCAACGTCCTGACTTTC. Translated: CASSQDAGTGANVLTF.

At least ten counts were recorded for this clonotype. This chain joins TRBV7-8 and TRBJ2-1; D unresolved. Looked up from germline, CDR1 is SGHVS and CDR2 is FQNEAQ. The CDR3 is 12 residues long. Trimming cost V 4 bases and J 5 bases, with 6 bases left between them. The CDR3 sequence is CASSSFNNEQFF. Here the CDR3 DNA reads TGTGCCAGCAGCTCCTTTAACAATGAGCAGTTCTTC.